Shown below are 19 T cell receptor beta chains from a single sample sequenced in a study of cytomegalovirus exposure and HLA in healthy donors. Use of 60 Vbeta and 13 Jbeta primers characterized the PCR. Data came from immunoSEQ multiplex PCR; TCRdb stores just in-frame clones and leaves some out. The specimen's table records 130,000 or so clones. The specimen was PBMCs. Every receptor here comes from a woman aged 60-75 years in good health and CMV-seronegative.

CDR3 sequence reads: CASSQGGGSGIDRTDTQYF. The DNA of the CDR3 is TGTGCCAGCAGCCAAGGAGGGGGTAGCGGGATCGATCGCACAGATACGCAGTATTTT. The J gene is TRBJ2-3, the V gene TRBV4-2; 8 bases agree with TRBD2. With 1 base clipped from V and 1 base from J, the junction kept 13 bases outside the gene matches. The length of the CDR3 is 19 residues. Germline V CDR1 and CDR2: LGHNA, YNFKEQ.

The chain combines TRBV4-1 with TRBJ2-7; TRBD1 matches 9 bases. The V and J ends lost 0 bases and 1 base, in that order; junction bases with no gene match: 1. Germline values: CDR1 MGHRA, CDR2 YSYEKL. The CDR3 is made up of 15 amino acids. In DNA, the CDR3 is TGCGCCAGCAGCCAAGAGACAGGGGGTTCCTACGAGCAGTACTTC. Residues: CASSQETGGSYEQYF.

The V call is TRBV19, the J call TRBJ1-4, with D tentatively TRBD1 (6 bases). The CDR3 length is 15 residues. The germline gives CDR1 LNHDA, CDR2 SQIVND (reference sequence). V was shortened by 1 base and J by 4 bases, with 10 bases between the two germline ends. The CDR3 region has the DNA TGTGCCAGTAGTATAGCCGGACAGAATAATGAAAAACTGTTTTTT. This sequence encodes CASSIAGQNNEKLFF.

The chain has TRBV5-4 and TRBJ1-5, with D possibly being TRBD1 (5 bases). The CDR3 length is 16 residues. Germline CDR1 and CDR2: SGHNT and YYREEE (reference sequence). With 0 bases removed from V and 2 bases from J, the gap between germline ends came to 12 bases. Here the CDR3 DNA reads TGTGCCAGCAGCTTGGACAGGTGGCGAGGCAATCAGCCCCAGCATTTT. Protein: CASSLDRWRGNQPQHF.

The chain couples TRBV2 to TRBJ1-1; D is unresolved. CDR1 and CDR2 (germline): SNHLY, FYNNEI. The CDR3 is 16 residues long. The V end lost 5 bases, the J end lost 4 bases, and 20 bases lay between the germline ends. CDR3 sequence: CASSFLPQLSGTEAFF. The DNA for the CDR3 is TGTGCCAGCAGTTTCCTCCCCCAGTTATCGGGCACTGAAGCTTTCTTT.

V gene TRBV7-8 combines with J gene TRBJ2-7; possible D gene TRBD2, 5 bases. This CDR3 has 15 residues. Trimming pared 1 base from V and 5 bases from J, leaving 15 bases between. Germline CDR1 SGHVS, CDR2 FQNEAQ. CDR3 in DNA: TGTGCCAGCAGCTTAGGTCTAGCAAGTTCCCACGAGCAGTACTTC. The encoded protein is CASSLGLASSHEQYF.

The CDR3 sequence is CASSEIGGETQYF. CDR3 DNA sequence: TGTGCCAGTAGTGAAATAGGGGGAGAGACCCAGTACTTC. The chain combines TRBV19 with TRBJ2-5, with D maybe TRBD1 (6 bases). V lost 5 bases to trimming and J lost 4 bases, with 11 bases between them. Germline V gives CDR1 LNHDA, CDR2 SQIVND (reference sequence). The CDR3 covers 13 residues.

The chain recombines TRBV6-5 with TRBJ2-2; 8 bases are a match to TRBD1. The germline V gene has CDR1 MNHEY and CDR2 SVGAGI. Trimming removed 6 bases from V and 3 bases from J; junction bases left unmatched: 6. This CDR3 spans 15 amino acids. The CDR3 spells CASSRQGQYTGELFF. Written as DNA, the CDR3 is TGTGCCAGCAGCCGACAGGGGCAGTACACCGGGGAGCTGTTTTTT.

This chain uses TRBV5-4 with TRBJ2-1; TRBD1 might be the D (7 bases). Germline-derived CDR1 and CDR2 are SGHNT and YYREEE (reference sequence). V was clipped by 2 bases and J by 5 bases, with 14 bases between them. There are 15 residues in the CDR3. CDR3 residues: CASSFVTGRNNEQFF. The DNA of the CDR3 is TGTGCCAGCAGCTTCGTGACAGGGAGGAACAATGAGCAGTTCTTC.

The chain uses TRBV9 and TRBJ1-4; D unresolved. Per the germline V gene, CDR1 is SGDLS and CDR2 is YYNGEE. There are 14 residues in the CDR3. V lost 4 bases to trimming and J lost 6 bases, with 13 bases between them. CDR3 in amino acids: CASSRDAGDEKLFF. The CDR3 region has the DNA TGTGCCAGCAGCAGGGATGCCGGGGATGAAAAACTGTTTTTT.

CDR3 in DNA: TGCGCCAGCAGCTTGTGGCAAGCCTACGAGCAGTACTTC. Its translation is CASSLWQAYEQYF. This rearrangement joins TRBV5-1 to TRBJ2-7, with D unclear. Trimming shortened V by 1 base and J by 2 bases, and 7 bases separated the two germline ends. The CDR3 length is 13 residues. CDR1 is SGHRS and CDR2 is YFSETQ in the germline V gene.

The J gene is TRBJ2-2, the V gene TRBV5-6; D remains unclear. The germline CDR1 and CDR2 sequences are SGHDT and YYEEEE. This CDR3 comprises 12 residues. Trimming removed 2 bases at V and 8 bases at J, with 7 bases between. In nucleotides, the CDR3 is TGTGCCAGCAGCTTTGGGCCGGGGGAGCTGTTTTTT. Translated, it gives CASSFGPGELFF.

This chain joins TRBV19 and TRBJ2-3; D perhaps matches TRBD2 (6 bases). CDR1 and CDR2 from the germline V gene are LNHDA and SQIVND (reference sequence). The CDR3 extends over 14 amino acids. Trimming shortened V by 7 bases and J by 0 bases, and 11 bases separated the two germline ends. CDR3 region: CASNGGDSTDTQYF. CDR3 in DNA: TGTGCCAGTAATGGCGGGGATAGCACAGATACGCAGTATTTT.

The CDR3 spells CASTLSSYNSPLHF. Here the CDR3 DNA reads TGTGCCAGCACTTTGAGCTCCTATAATTCACCCCTCCACTTT. This chain uses TRBV28 with TRBJ1-6; D is unresolved. The CDR3 totals 14 residues. Germline V gene lookup returns CDR1 MDHEN and CDR2 SYDVKM. V lost 7 bases to trimming and J lost 0 bases, with 7 bases between them. The variable domain in full, completed from reference TRBV28 and TRBJ1-6, reads DVKVTQSSRYLVKRTGEKVFLECVQDMDHENMFWYRQDPGLGLRLIYFSYDVKMKEKGDIPEGYSVSREKKERFSLILESASTNQTSMYLCASTLSSYNSPLHFGNGTRLTVT.

This rearrangement joins TRBV4-1 to TRBJ2-6; TRBD1 matches 12 bases. Germline V CDR1 and CDR2: MGHRA, YSYEKL. V shed 3 bases, J shed 0 bases, and the junction held 3 bases outside the gene matches. This CDR3 spans 18 amino acids. The CDR3 loop reads CASSQGTGGASGANVLTF. The CDR3 DNA follows: TGCGCCAGCAGCCAGGGGACAGGGGGCGCCTCTGGGGCCAACGTCCTGACTTTC.

The chain joins TRBV19 to TRBJ2-1; D unclear. Germline V lookup: CDR1 LNHDA, CDR2 SQIVND (reference sequence). This CDR3 has 15 amino acids. The V gene lost 7 bases and the J gene lost 0 bases, with 13 bases spanning the gap. The DNA for the CDR3 is TGTGCCAGTAAGTTTGGTGGGCCCTCCTACAATGAGCAGTTCTTC. Amino acids: CASKFGGPSYNEQFF.

The genes are TRBV4-1 and TRBJ1-6; no clear D. The CDR3 is made up of 16 amino acids. Germline loops: CDR1 MGHRA, CDR2 YSYEKL. V was clipped by 1 base and J by 7 bases, with 14 bases between them. CDR3 coding DNA: TGCGCCAGCAGCCAAGGAGGGCGCCTTGTGAATTCACCCCTCCACTTT. It encodes CASSQGGRLVNSPLHF.

V and J are TRBV28 and TRBJ1-1; possible D gene TRBD1, 5 bases. CDR1 is MDHEN, CDR2 SYDVKM, per germline. CDR3 length: 13 amino acids. The CDR3 DNA is TGTGCTCACCGGGGGACCCTGAACACTGAAGCTTTCTTT. Amino acid sequence: CAHRGTLNTEAFF.

The CDR3 reads CASSYRTGLHEQYF. DNA for the CDR3: TGTGCCAGCAGTTACAGGACAGGGCTCCACGAGCAGTACTTC. The chain employs TRBV28 and TRBJ2-5; 8 bases map to TRBD1. The J call is doubtful: the DNA matches TRBJ2-7 better. The CDR3 contains 14 residues. Per the germline V gene, CDR1 is MDHEN and CDR2 is SYDVKM.